This is a list of T cell receptor beta chains from one sample in a study of regulatory T cells in long-lasting Graves disease. TCRdb used MiXCR to reprocess the multiplex PCR reads, holding one entry per CDR3 protein. The sample has roughly 610,000 distinct CDR3 sequences, about 15% seen once. This sample also belongs to another study, concerning T cells in Graves' hyperthyroidism and ophthalmopathy.

Sequences were derived from peripheral blood mononuclear cells (PBMCs), sampled at new diagnosis, from a patient treated with antithyroid drugs. These receptors were obtained from a man aged 18 to 29 with Graves disease. CDR3s include the opening cysteine and the closing phenylalanine or tryptophan. D genes are given only for firm matches. Not all rows give a size; the values are once, few, many and, for expanded clones, a class.

J: TRBJ2-3
size: few
V: TRBV9
D: TRBD2
DNA: TGTGCCAGCAGCAGGCGAGGGACGGGAGGTGGAGATACGCAGTATTTT
CDR3: CASSRRGTGGGDTQYF

J: TRBJ2-5
size: .
V: TRBV7-2
D: TRBD2
DNA: TGTGCCAGCAGCTTCCGCTTTTCTACGAGCGGGAACTCGGAGACCCAGTACTTC
CDR3: CASSFRFSTSGNSETQYF

J: TRBJ2-7
size: .
V: TRBV29-1
D: TRBD1
DNA: TGCAGCGTTACCGCCCCTCCGGGACAGGGGACTACCTACGAGCGGTACTTC
CDR3: CSVTAPPGQGTTYERYF

J: TRBJ2-5
size: many
V: TRBV7-9
D: .
DNA: TGTGCCAGCAGCCCCTCCGGAGGGGTCACAGAGACCCAGTACTTC
CDR3: CASSPSGGVTETQYF

J: TRBJ2-2
size: many
V: TRBV6-1
D: TRBD1
DNA: TGTGCCAGCAGAACACAGGGGTTCGGCACCGGGGAGCTGTTTTTT
CDR3: CASRTQGFGTGELFF

J: TRBJ1-5
size: many
V: TRBV28
D: TRBD1
DNA: TGTGCCAGCAGTCCATCCCAGGGGGTCGAATTGAAGCCCCAGCATTTT
CDR3: CASSPSQGVELKPQHF

J: TRBJ2-5
size: many
V: TRBV20-1
D: TRBD2
DNA: TGCAGTGCTCGGGCTAGCGGGAACCAAGAGACCCAGTACTTC
CDR3: CSARASGNQETQYF

J: TRBJ1-5
size: few
V: TRBV27
D: .
DNA: TGTGCCAGCATTGTCTCACAGGGTGCCAATCAGCCCCAGCATTTT
CDR3: CASIVSQGANQPQHF

J: TRBJ2-2
size: few
V: TRBV7-3
D: .
DNA: TGTGCCAGCAGCTTAGGGCACACGAACACCGGGGAGCTGTTTTTT
CDR3: CASSLGHTNTGELFF

J: TRBJ1-1
size: .
V: TRBV18
D: .
DNA: TGTGCCAGCTCACCACCCAGTAAAGCTGAAGCTTTCTTT
CDR3: CASSPPSKAEAFF

J: TRBJ2-2
size: few
V: TRBV12-3/TRBV12-4
D: .
DNA: TGTGCCAGCAGTCCCTACGACACCGGGGAGCTGTTTTTT
CDR3: CASSPYDTGELFF

J: TRBJ2-7
size: many
V: TRBV20-1
D: .
DNA: TGCAGTGCTAGCCCCCGACAGGCCTACGAGCAGTACTTC
CDR3: CSASPRQAYEQYF

J: TRBJ2-1
size: .
V: TRBV2
D: TRBD2
DNA: TGTGCCAGCAGCCAAACTAGCGCGGGTCCCTCCTACAATGAGCAGTTCTTC
CDR3: CASSQTSAGPSYNEQFF

J: TRBJ1-1
size: many
V: TRBV12-3/TRBV12-4
D: .
DNA: TGTGCCAGCAGACCCCGACTGGGACAAGGTCGTACTGAAGCTTTCTTT
CDR3: CASRPRLGQGRTEAFF

J: TRBJ2-7
size: once
V: TRBV19
D: TRBD1
DNA: TGTGCCAGTAGCGCACGGGACAGAGGAAGCCCCTACGAGCAGTACTTC
CDR3: CASSARDRGSPYEQYF

J: TRBJ2-3
size: many
V: TRBV2
D: .
DNA: TGTGCCAGCGGTCCTAGGGGGGATACGCAGTATTTT
CDR3: CASGPRGDTQYF

J: TRBJ2-1
size: many
V: TRBV12-3/TRBV12-4
D: .
DNA: TGTGCCAGCAGTTTAGCTCTGGATAGTGAGCAGTTCTTC
CDR3: CASSLALDSEQFF

J: TRBJ1-2
size: many
V: TRBV6-5
D: .
DNA: TGTGCCAGCAGTTACTCGGCCTCGGGCAGACCCTATGGCTACACCTTC
CDR3: CASSYSASGRPYGYTF

J: TRBJ1-4
size: few
V: TRBV7-2
D: .
DNA: TGTGCCAGCAGCTTAGGATTGGACAGTAATGAAAAACTGTTTTTT
CDR3: CASSLGLDSNEKLFF

J: TRBJ2-4
size: few
V: TRBV3-1
D: TRBD2
DNA: TGTGCCAGCAGCCCCCGGGGGGGCGAAGGGACCAAAAACATTCAGTACTTC
CDR3: CASSPRGGEGTKNIQYF

J: TRBJ2-1
size: few
V: TRBV27
D: .
DNA: TGTGCCAGCAGGTCAACTAGTCATGAGCAGTTCTTC
CDR3: CASRSTSHEQFF

J: TRBJ1-1
size: many
V: TRBV20-1
D: .
DNA: TGCAGTGCTAGAGATAGGGGCTTACCTATGATGAACACTGAAGCTTTCTTT
CDR3: CSARDRGLPMMNTEAFF

J: TRBJ2-1
size: .
V: TRBV6-2/TRBV6-3
D: TRBD2
DNA: TGTGCCAGCAGTGAACGCACTAGCGGGAGGGTGGGTGAGCAGTTCTTC
CDR3: CASSERTSGRVGEQFF

J: TRBJ2-7
size: many
V: TRBV2
D: .
DNA: TGTGCCAGCAGATACGGCGAATGGCAGTACTTC
CDR3: CASRYGEWQYF

J: TRBJ2-5
size: .
V: TRBV4-2
D: TRBD2
DNA: TGTGCCAGCAGCCAAGGTTCTAGCGGGAGCCAAGAGACCCAGTACTTC
CDR3: CASSQGSSGSQETQYF

J: TRBJ1-1
size: many
V: TRBV12-3/TRBV12-4
D: .
DNA: TGTGCCAGCAGCTGGACTTTAAACACTGAAGCTTTCTTT
CDR3: CASSWTLNTEAFF

J: TRBJ1-6
size: .
V: TRBV11-1
D: .
DNA: TGTGCCAGCAGCAGGACTGGGCCCTACTCCTATAATTCACCCCTCCACTTT
CDR3: CASSRTGPYSYNSPLHF

J: TRBJ1-6
size: .
V: TRBV9
D: .
DNA: TGTGCCAGCAGCGTAGGGGGAGGCTACGGGTCCTATAATTCACCCCTCCACTTT
CDR3: CASSVGGGYGSYNSPLHF

J: TRBJ2-2
size: .
V: TRBV6-1
D: .
DNA: TGTGCCACCCGGGGCGCGAACACCGGGGAGCTGTTTTTT
CDR3: CATRGANTGELFF

J: TRBJ2-4
size: .
V: TRBV30
D: .
DNA: TGTGCCTGGAACTCAGTCTCCCTAGCCAAAAACATTCAGTACTTC
CDR3: CAWNSVSLAKNIQYF

J: TRBJ2-1
size: few
V: TRBV19
D: TRBD2
DNA: TGTGCCAGTAGGATTAGCGGGAGCAATGAGCAGTTCTTC
CDR3: CASRISGSNEQFF

J: TRBJ1-4
size: few
V: TRBV18
D: .
DNA: TGTGCCAGCTCACCAGGGGCGGCAACTAATGAAAAACTGTTTTTT
CDR3: CASSPGAATNEKLFF

J: TRBJ2-3
size: .
V: TRBV5-1
D: .
DNA: TGCGCCAGCAGCGGGGCGGTCGATAGAGGGGAAGATACGCAGTATTTT
CDR3: CASSGAVDRGEDTQYF

J: TRBJ2-5
size: many
V: TRBV12-3/TRBV12-4
D: TRBD2
DNA: TGTGCCAGCAGTTTTCGGGAGGGGGAGACCCAGTACTTC
CDR3: CASSFREGETQYF

J: TRBJ2-3
size: few
V: TRBV30
D: .
DNA: TGTGCCTGGAGTCTGACTCTAGGCACAGATACGCAGTATTTT
CDR3: CAWSLTLGTDTQYF

J: TRBJ2-1
size: many
V: TRBV7-7
D: .
DNA: TGTGCTAGCAGCTTAGGGGGTCGGTCTGAGCAGTTCTTC
CDR3: CASSLGGRSEQFF

J: TRBJ2-5
size: .
V: TRBV11-2
D: .
DNA: TGTGCCAGCAGCCAAGCCAGCGGGCGGACCCAGTACTTC
CDR3: CASSQASGRTQYF

J: TRBJ2-7
size: many
V: TRBV5-1
D: .
DNA: TGCGCCAGCAGCTTGGCTGCTAGGACCGAGCAGTACTTC
CDR3: CASSLAARTEQYF

J: TRBJ2-7
size: many
V: TRBV20-1
D: .
DNA: TGCAGTGCTAGCCCAGCGGAGAACTCCTACGAGCAGTACTTC
CDR3: CSASPAENSYEQYF

J: TRBJ1-2
size: many
V: TRBV6-1
D: TRBD1
DNA: TGTGCCAGCAGGGGACTTGGGACAGAGGGGAACTATGGCTACACCTTC
CDR3: CASRGLGTEGNYGYTF

J: TRBJ2-7
size: .
V: TRBV19
D: TRBD1
DNA: TGTGCCAGTAGTATAGACTTTTGGACAGGGAGCTACGAGCAGTACTTC
CDR3: CASSIDFWTGSYEQYF

J: TRBJ2-7
size: many
V: TRBV11-2
D: TRBD2
DNA: TGTGCCAGCAGCTTAGGTCTAGCGGGAGGAGAAAAGCAGTACTTC
CDR3: CASSLGLAGGEKQYF